This TCR beta chain was found in a study of T cells in localized non-small cell lung cancer. The assay was immunoSEQ multiplex PCR, and TCRdb's table has in-frame clones only and misses some. The sample comprises about 1,100 clones, under 30% of which are singletons, and approximately 31% rests with the top ten. This CDR3 comprises 14 residues. Trimming shortened V by 5 bases and J by 7 bases, and 15 bases separated the two germline ends. The germline gives CDR1 MDHEN, CDR2 SYDVKM. This TCR derives from a male donor older than 55 with stage I lung adenocarcinoma. Sequenced here: normal lung tissue next to the tumor, sampled before any cancer treatment. The chain uses TRBV28 and TRBJ2-1, with no clear D. The DNA of the CDR3 is TGTGCCAGCAGTGCCCCCCCGGAAATGAATGAGCAGTTCTTC. This encodes CASSAPPEMNEQFF.